What follows are 29 T cell receptor beta chains derived from one specimen sequenced in a study of a mutant IDH1 vaccine in newly diagnosed glioma. Profiling relied on immunoSEQ multiplex PCR, and the TCRdb table lists in-frame clones only, not all of them. The sample lists tens of thousands of clones, just over 85% occurring once. Specified time point: baseline, week 1 (first vaccination visit). Treatment given: pre-vaccination baseline after standard-of-care therapy. The sample was PBMCs, taken from a glioma patient treated with radiotherapy, temozolomide or both. The source of these receptors is a man aged 35 to 55 with glioma.

The J gene is TRBJ2-7, the V gene TRBV14; possible D gene TRBD2, 5 bases. CDR1 and CDR2 from the germline V gene are SGHDN and FVKESK. The ends were cut back, 3 bases at V and 0 bases at J, with 18 bases in the middle. This CDR3 is built from 17 residues. CDR3 region: CASSHSVGIGSSYEQYF. In DNA, the CDR3 is TGTGCCAGCAGCCATTCCGTAGGGATAGGGAGCTCCTACGAGCAGTACTTC.

The chain couples TRBV6-1 to TRBJ1-2, with D maybe TRBD1 (6 bases). Per germline, CDR1 MNHNS and CDR2 SASEGT. This CDR3 comprises 12 residues. Trimming left V 5 bases short and J 7 bases short, with 11 bases between. The CDR3 nucleotides are TGTGCCAGCAGTTTACAGGGAGCTGGCTACACCTTC. It translates to CASSLQGAGYTF.

The V gene is TRBV6-1, the J gene TRBJ2-7, with 9 bases aligning to TRBD2. Germline V lookup: CDR1 MNHNS, CDR2 SASEGT. The ends lost 8 bases at V and 3 bases at J; junction bases unmatched: 8. The CDR3 spans 14 residues. This chain's CDR3 is CASRGGRGFYEQYF. CDR3 nucleotide sequence: TGTGCCAGCCGAGGCGGGAGGGGATTCTACGAGCAGTACTTC.

The chain is built from TRBV6-5 and TRBJ2-7, with D possibly being TRBD2 (6 bases). Germline assignment: CDR1 MNHEY and CDR2 SVGAGI. With 2 bases removed from V and 3 bases from J, the gap between germline ends came to 14 bases. There are 15 residues in the CDR3. The CDR3 here is CASSYGSAGIYEQYF. In DNA form, the CDR3 reads TGTGCCAGCAGTTACGGTAGCGCGGGGATCTACGAGCAGTACTTC.

The chain links TRBV5-1 to TRBJ1-1; possible D gene TRBD1, 5 bases. Trimming removed 5 bases at V and 2 bases at J, with 13 bases between. Germline V gene data show CDR1 as SGHRS and CDR2 as YFSETQ. This CDR3 region has 14 residues. CDR3 nucleotide sequence: TGCGCCAGCAGTTCCGGGACGGATAACACTGAAGCTTTCTTT. Its protein is CASSSGTDNTEAFF.

In its sample, this clone is medium-sized. The chain uses TRBV6-5 and TRBJ1-2; D is undetermined. In germline, CDR1 is MNHEY, CDR2 SVGAGI. This CDR3 has 14 amino acids. Trimming pared 6 bases from V and 3 bases from J, leaving 14 bases between. CDR3 region: CASRKGITHYGYTF. The DNA of the CDR3 is TGTGCCAGCAGGAAAGGGATCACACACTATGGCTACACCTTC.

The gene calls are TRBV5-4 and TRBJ2-1; D unclear. Germline CDR1 reads SGHNT; CDR2 reads YYREEE (reference sequence). V lost 0 bases, J lost 14 bases, and 15 bases lay in between. This CDR3 has 13 amino acids. CDR3 sequence: CASSLAVGLGEFF. The CDR3 DNA reads TGTGCCAGCAGCTTGGCCGTGGGCCTCGGCGAGTTCTTC.

The chain links TRBV6-6 to TRBJ2-7; D ambiguous. The CDR3 contains 16 residues. The germline V and J ends were trimmed by 0 bases and 0 bases, with 12 bases remaining between them. From germline, CDR1 is MNHNY and CDR2 SVGAGI (reference sequence). CDR3 sequence: CASSYSLSESSYEQYF. DNA for the CDR3: TGTGCCAGCAGTTACTCGTTGAGCGAGAGCTCCTACGAGCAGTACTTC.

The chain joins TRBV10-3 to TRBJ2-2; 7 bases fit TRBD2. The CDR3 consists of 16 residues. V was pared by 0 bases and J by 0 bases, with 1 base of the junction left unmatched. CDR1 and CDR2 (germline): ENHRY, SYGVKD. The CDR3 protein is CAISESGGTNTGELFF. The CDR3 DNA reads TGTGCCATCAGTGAGTCGGGGGGGACGAACACCGGGGAGCTGTTTTTT.

This sequence joins TRBV19 and TRBJ1-1, with TRBD1 as a possible D gene (5 bases). The CDR3 is 13 amino acids. The V end lost 10 bases, the J end lost 6 bases, and 18 bases lay between the germline ends. Germline V CDR1 and CDR2: LNHDA, SQIVND (reference sequence). The CDR3 DNA reads TGTGCCACATACCCCCATTGGGGCGCTGAAGCTTTCTTT. Amino acids: CATYPHWGAEAFF.

CDR3 DNA: TGTGCCAGCAGTTTTAGCGGGACTGGCTCCTACGAGCAGTACTTC. This encodes CASSFSGTGSYEQYF. The chain is built from TRBV6-6 and TRBJ2-7, with 8 bases fitting TRBD2. The CDR3 runs to 15 residues. V dropped 4 bases and J dropped 0; count of bases not matched to a gene: 5. Germline V gives CDR1 MNHNY, CDR2 SVGAGI (reference sequence).

The chain employs TRBV19 and TRBJ2-7; 12 positions agree with TRBD2. J gave up 4 bases and V 2 bases, and 6 bases lay outside the gene matches. CDR3 length: 16 residues. Germline lookup yields CDR1 LNHDA and CDR2 SQIVND (reference sequence). DNA of the CDR3: TGTGCCAGTAGTATACGGCTAGCGGGAGGGCCGTACGAGCAGTACTTC. Its translation is CASSIRLAGGPYEQYF.

V and J are TRBV19 and TRBJ2-1; no definite D call. The V and J ends lost 1 base and 5 bases respectively, with 9 bases between them. CDR1 and CDR2 from the germline V gene are LNHDA and SQIVND (reference sequence). The CDR3 loop spans 14 amino acids. The CDR3 region has the DNA TGTGCCAGTAGTATAGGCCCGGTTCACAATGAGCAGTTCTTC. As protein: CASSIGPVHNEQFF.

In this sample, this clone turned up once. The rearrangement links TRBV15 to TRBJ2-3, with D maybe TRBD1 (5 bases). Germline lookup yields CDR1 LNHNV and CDR2 YYDKDF (reference sequence). CDR3 length equals 14 residues. V shed 2 bases and J shed 3 bases, with 9 bases lying between them. This chain's CDR3 is CATSRRGLTDTQYF. The DNA of the CDR3 is TGTGCCACCAGCAGAAGGGGATTGACAGATACGCAGTATTTT.

The gene calls are TRBV6-5 and TRBJ1-1; D gene uncertain. V was cut by 6 bases and J by 7 bases, with 12 bases left in between. Germline CDR1 is MNHEY and CDR2 is SVGAGI. This CDR3 has 12 amino acids. In DNA form, the CDR3 reads TGTGCCAGCAGAAAGGAAACGGGTGAAGCTTTCTTT. Translation gives CASRKETGEAFF.

The rearrangement links TRBV6-6 to TRBJ2-1, with 7 bases that match TRBD2. The length of the CDR3 is 13 residues. In germline, CDR1 is MNHNY, CDR2 SVGAGI (reference sequence). V lost 4 bases to trimming and J lost 8 bases; unmatched junction nucleotides: 5. CDR3 residues: CASSSTGGDEQFF. CDR3 coding DNA: TGTGCCAGCAGTTCGACGGGAGGTGATGAGCAGTTCTTC.

The chain is built from TRBV5-1 and TRBJ2-3; the match to TRBD1 covers 7 bases. The CDR3 spans 16 residues. Trimming took 0 bases from V and 2 from J; bases not matched to a gene: 6. The germline V gene has CDR1 SGHRS and CDR2 YFSETQ. The CDR3 coding sequence is TGCGCCAGCAGCTTGGCCACAGGGGCCCTCACAGATACGCAGTATTTT. Its protein product is CASSLATGALTDTQYF.

The chain uses TRBV6-1 and TRBJ2-5, with TRBD1 matching 7 bases. Germline trimming cut 5 bases from V and 5 bases from J; bases unmatched to any gene: 8. CDR1 and CDR2 (germline): MNHNS, SASEGT. The CDR3 has 14 amino acids. The CDR3 coding sequence is TGTGCCAGCAGTCGGGACAGCGGTTTTGAGACCCAGTACTTC. Its translation is CASSRDSGFETQYF.

The CDR3 bases are TGCGCCAGCAGCTTATTAAGTACCTCAGATACGCAGTATTTT. Encoded protein: CASSLLSTSDTQYF. The gene calls are TRBV5-1 and TRBJ2-3; no reliable D call. This CDR3 is built from 14 residues. With 2 bases removed from V and 4 bases from J, the gap between germline ends came to 11 bases. CDR1 and CDR2 from the germline V gene are SGHRS and YFSETQ. Variable domain in full (rest from reference TRBV5-1 and TRBJ2-3): KAGVTQTPRYLIKTRGQQVTLSCSPISGHRSVSWYQQTPGQGLQFLFEYFSETQRNKGNFPGRFSGRQFSNSRSEMNVSTLELGDSALYLCASSLLSTSDTQYFGPGTRLTVL.

The chain links TRBV6-6 to TRBJ2-3; maybe TRBD2 (6 bases). This CDR3 spans 15 amino acids. CDR1 is MNHNY, CDR2 SVGAGI, per germline (reference sequence). The ends were cut back, 7 bases at V and 2 bases at J, with 16 bases in the middle. DNA of the CDR3: TGTGCCAGCATCTCCGGGAGACTTTTCACAGATACGCAGTATTTT. Its protein is CASISGRLFTDTQYF.

This chain links TRBV5-1 with TRBJ2-3, with D possibly being TRBD2 (6 bases). Germline V gene data show CDR1 as SGHRS and CDR2 as YFSETQ. The CDR3 covers 11 residues. Between the trimmed V and J ends, which lost 6 bases and 5 bases, there was a span of 7 bases. Written as DNA, the CDR3 is TGCGCCAGCAAGGAGGGAGATACGCAGTATTTT. This translates into CASKEGDTQYF.

The V call is TRBV10-1, the J call TRBJ2-1; TRBD2 matches 8 bases. CDR3 length: 16 amino acids. The junction had 12 bases not matched to a gene; V was cut back by 4 bases and J by 7 bases. CDR1 WNHNN and CDR2 SYGVQD come from the germline V gene (reference sequence). CDR3 in DNA: TGCGCCAGCAGTGGGACAGAGCGGGAGCGGGAGAATGAGCAGTTCTTC. Protein sequence: CASSGTERERENEQFF.

V is TRBV19 and J is TRBJ2-7, with a weak D call TRBD2 (6 bases). This CDR3 has 13 residues. V was trimmed by 4 bases and J by 4 bases, leaving 11 bases between them. In germline, CDR1 is LNHDA, CDR2 SQIVND (reference sequence). The CDR3 DNA is TGTGCCAGTAGTAACCAGGGACTTTACGAGCAGTACTTC. It encodes CASSNQGLYEQYF. Drawing the rest from reference TRBV19 and TRBJ2-7, the complete variable domain is DGGITQSPKYLFRKEGQNVTLSCEQNLNHDAMYWYRQDPGQGLRLIYYSQIVNDFQKGDIAEGYSVSREKKESFPLTVTSAQKNPTAFYLCASSNQGLYEQYFGPGTRLTVT.

This clone came up a few times. This chain joins TRBV11-2 and TRBJ2-7; 7 positions match TRBD1. Trimming cost V 5 bases and J 0 bases; bases outside gene matches: 7. The CDR3 consists of 15 residues. Germline values: CDR1 SGHAT, CDR2 FQNNGV. The CDR3 is CASSKTGQISYEQYF. The CDR3 nucleotides read TGTGCCAGCAGCAAGACGGGACAGATCTCCTACGAGCAGTACTTC.

V gene TRBV19 combines with J gene TRBJ2-2; D is undetermined. CDR1 and CDR2 from the germline V gene are LNHDA and SQIVND (reference sequence). The V end lost 9 bases, the J end lost 0 bases, and 8 bases lay between the germline ends. This CDR3 comprises 13 residues. The CDR3 protein is CASLIANTGELFF. The CDR3 DNA reads TGTGCCAGCTTGATCGCGAACACCGGGGAGCTGTTTTTT.

The V and J genes are TRBV6-5 and TRBJ1-1, with 9 bases lining up with TRBD1. The CDR3 sequence is 16 residues long. Trimming at V came to 0 bases and at J to 5 bases, leaving 7 bases not matched to a gene. CDR1 and CDR2 (germline): MNHEY, SVGAGI. The chain's CDR3 is CASSYSGTGKGTEAFF. CDR3 nucleotides: TGTGCCAGCAGTTACTCCGGGACAGGGAAAGGGACTGAAGCTTTCTTT.

The chain carries TRBV6-5 and TRBJ1-2; D is possibly TRBD1 (6 bases). Germline V gives CDR1 MNHEY, CDR2 SVGAGI. The CDR3 covers 15 residues. V was trimmed by 0 bases and J by 2 bases, leaving 10 bases between them. The CDR3 loop is CASSYSGQTNYGYTF. The CDR3 DNA follows: TGTGCCAGCAGTTACTCCGGACAGACCAACTATGGCTACACCTTC.

The rearrangement uses TRBV5-1 and TRBJ2-3, with a possible D match to TRBD2 (5 bases). V dropped 2 bases and J dropped 2 bases, with 15 bases sitting between them. The V gene's germline CDR1 is SGHRS and CDR2 YFSETQ. There are 16 residues in the CDR3. The CDR3 spells CASSLREMGTTDTQYF. The CDR3 DNA is TGCGCCAGCAGCTTAAGGGAGATGGGTACCACAGATACGCAGTATTTT.

The J gene is TRBJ2-3, the V gene TRBV7-2, with D unresolved. The CDR3 runs 14 residues. CDR1 is SGHTA and CDR2 is FQGNSA in the germline V gene. V was clipped by 1 base and J by 2 bases, with 7 bases between them. Written as DNA, the CDR3 is TGTGCCAGCAGCTTAGAACGAGACACAGATACGCAGTATTTT. This translates into CASSLERDTDTQYF.